These T cell receptor beta chains were read from a single sample in a study of T cell changes during pregnancy in multiple sclerosis. Profiled with immunoSEQ multiplex PCR; TCRdb holds only in-frame clones, not every one. The sample shows 30,000 to 35,000 clones, roughly 90% of them seen only once. The starting material was CD4+ T cells from peripheral blood mononuclear cells, obtained in the second trimester of pregnancy. All receptors derive from a female donor in good health, enrolled as a control in a pregnancy study. CDR3s include the opening cysteine and the closing phenylalanine or tryptophan. The D gene is left open where the match is weak. Clone size is given for some rows only: seen once, a few or many times, or a class if the clone is expanded.

CDR3 length,D gene,clone size,J gene,V gene,CDR3 protein,CDR3 DNA
14,TRBD1,once,TRBJ2-1,TRBV5-1,CASTAGTGKGEQFF,TGCGCCAGCACTGCCGGGACAGGGAAGGGTGAGCAGTTCTTC
12,-,once,TRBJ2-3,TRBV30,CAWNTEGDTQYF,TGTGCCTGGAACACAGAGGGAGATACGCAGTATTTT
18,TRBD1,-,TRBJ2-6,TRBV27,CASSFLATGYSGANVLTF,TGTGCCAGCAGTTTCCTGGCGACAGGGTACTCTGGGGCCAACGTCCTGACTTTC
15,-,-,TRBJ2-7,TRBV4-1,CASSQDNSMIYEQYF,TGCGCCAGCAGCCAAGATAACTCCATGATCTACGAGCAGTACTTC
15,TRBD2,once,TRBJ2-1,TRBV30,CAWIPRLAGYNEQFF,TGTGCCTGGATCCCTCGGCTAGCGGGGTACAATGAGCAGTTCTTC
12,-,-,TRBJ1-3,TRBV29-1,CSATGLGNTIYF,TGCAGCGCTACGGGACTTGGAAACACCATATATTTT
16,TRBD2,-,TRBJ2-5,TRBV13,CASSYGLAGGLETQYF,TGTGCCAGCAGCTACGGACTAGCGGGGGGGCTAGAGACCCAGTACTTC
17,TRBD1,few,TRBJ2-6,TRBV14,CASSPQTGISGANVLTF,TGTGCCAGCAGCCCGCAGACAGGGATCTCTGGGGCCAACGTCCTGACTTTC
13,-,-,TRBJ2-2,TRBV29-1,CSVEGGYTGELFF,TGCAGCGTAGAGGGGGGGTACACCGGGGAGCTGTTTTTT
14,TRBD1,-,TRBJ2-1,TRBV12-5,CASGSNTGGDEQFF,TGTGCTAGTGGTTCCAATACAGGGGGCGATGAGCAGTTCTTC
13,-,-,TRBJ1-6,TRBV5-6,CASESSYNSPLHF,TGTGCCAGCGAGAGCTCCTATAATTCACCCCTCCACTTT
15,TRBD2,few,TRBJ2-5,TRBV11-2,CASSLIAGKQETQYF,TGTGCCAGCAGCTTGATAGCGGGGAAACAAGAGACCCAGTACTTC
14,-,few,TRBJ1-2,TRBV7-2,CASSYGGLGKGYTF,TGTGCCAGCAGCTACGGGGGTCTAGGGAAAGGCTACACCTTC
16,-,-,TRBJ1-1,TRBV7-9,CASSFIHGGAVTEAFF,TGTGCCAGCAGCTTCATCCATGGGGGCGCGGTCACTGAAGCTTTCTTT
14,-,-,TRBJ1-5,TRBV30,CAWTTDSPNQPQHF,TGTGCCTGGACAACCGACAGCCCCAATCAGCCCCAGCATTTT
16,-,-,TRBJ2-7,TRBV29-1,CSVENWVGRDIYEQYF,TGCAGCGTCGAAAACTGGGTTGGCAGGGACATATACGAGCAGTACTTC
16,-,-,TRBJ2-4,TRBV11-3,CASSQWDSPAKNIQYF,TGTGCCAGCAGCCAGTGGGACTCGCCAGCCAAAAACATTCAGTACTTC
17,TRBD2,-,TRBJ2-1,TRBV4-1,CASSQEASGSFRDEQFF,TGCGCCAGCAGCCAAGAGGCTAGCGGGAGCTTTAGGGATGAGCAGTTCTTC
13,-,-,TRBJ2-7,TRBV9,CASSEQGRGEQYF,TGTGCCAGCAGCGAACAGGGACGGGGCGAGCAGTACTTC
15,TRBD2,once,TRBJ2-1,TRBV9,CASSVGGGAYNEQFF,TGTGCCAGCAGCGTAGGCGGGGGGGCATACAATGAGCAGTTCTTC
12,-,-,TRBJ2-3,TRBV11-1,CASSPMGHQQYF,TGTGCCAGCAGCCCGATGGGCCACCAGCAGTATTTT
13,-,-,TRBJ1-2,TRBV6-6,CASRIRGHYGYTF,TGTGCCAGCAGAATCAGGGGTCACTATGGCTACACCTTC
14,-,-,TRBJ1-5,TRBV7-2,CASSLVSSDQPQHF,TGTGCCAGCAGCTTAGTGAGTAGCGATCAGCCCCAGCATTTT
13,-,-,TRBJ1-3,TRBV11-3,CASSSQAGNTIYF,TGTGCCAGCAGTTCACAGGCTGGAAACACCATATATTTT
16,-,-,TRBJ1-3,TRBV9,CASSVGQLFSGNTIYF,TGTGCCAGCAGCGTAGGACAGCTCTTCTCTGGAAACACCATATATTTT
15,TRBD1,-,TRBJ2-6,TRBV29-1,CSVGTGNSGANVLTF,TGCAGCGTTGGGACAGGGAATTCTGGGGCCAACGTCCTGACTTTC
17,-,-,TRBJ2-7,TRBV5-1,CASSLSTTAIRSYEQYF,TGCGCCAGCAGCTTGTCAACGACAGCGATCAGATCCTACGAGCAGTACTTC
14,-,-,TRBJ2-2,TRBV6-1,CASSEGANTGELFF,TGTGCCAGCAGTGAAGGAGCTAACACCGGGGAGCTGTTTTTT
14,-,-,TRBJ2-7,TRBV10-3,CAISESVRFYEQYF,TGTGCCATCAGTGAGTCGGTCAGATTTTACGAGCAGTACTTC
15,TRBD2,-,TRBJ2-2,TRBV6-5,CASSPGEGNTGELFF,TGTGCCAGCAGCCCCGGGGAGGGAAACACCGGGGAGCTGTTTTTT
13,-,-,TRBJ2-5,TRBV6-1,CASSVSGQETQYF,TGTGCCAGCAGTGTGTCAGGGCAAGAGACCCAGTACTTC
16,-,-,TRBJ2-3,TRBV5-6,CASSHTGSGPTDTQYF,TGTGCCAGCAGTCATACAGGGAGTGGACCCACAGATACGCAGTATTTT
14,TRBD2,once,TRBJ2-5,TRBV7-9,CASSLSSGVETQYF,TGTGCCAGCAGCTTATCTAGCGGGGTAGAGACCCAGTACTTC
14,TRBD1,-,TRBJ2-5,TRBV5-6,CASSLPGGGETQYF,TGTGCCAGCAGCTTGCCAGGGGGCGGTGAGACCCAGTACTTC
14,TRBD1,once,TRBJ1-2,TRBV9,CASSVEDRGYGYTF,TGTGCCAGCAGCGTAGAGGACAGGGGCTATGGCTACACCTTC
17,-,-,TRBJ2-7,TRBV14,CASSPGEGSTFSYEQYF,TGTGCCAGCAGCCCAGGGGAGGGATCGACGTTCTCCTACGAGCAGTACTTC
16,TRBD2,few,TRBJ2-3,TRBV7-9,CASSLTGGRATDTQYF,TGTGCCAGCAGCTTAACTGGCGGGAGGGCCACAGATACGCAGTATTTT
14,-,-,TRBJ2-7,TRBV6-5,CASNPRRQASEQYF,TGTGCCAGCAACCCTAGGAGACAGGCGTCGGAGCAGTACTTC
15,TRBD1,once,TRBJ1-1,TRBV5-3,CARSLVGDRDTEAFF,TGTGCCAGAAGCTTGGTCGGGGACAGGGATACTGAAGCTTTCTTT
13,TRBD1,once,TRBJ2-7,TRBV7-2,CASSRWTGYEQYF,TGTGCCAGCAGCCGCTGGACAGGGTACGAGCAGTACTTC
17,TRBD1,-,TRBJ2-1,TRBV4-3,CASSQVYRDRYYNEQFF,TGCGCCAGCAGCCAGGTGTATCGGGACAGGTACTACAATGAGCAGTTCTTC
14,-,few,TRBJ2-1,TRBV7-9,CASSLVAGLAEQFF,TGTGCCAGCAGCTTAGTTGCAGGGTTAGCTGAGCAGTTCTTC
12,-,-,TRBJ1-2,TRBV5-6,CASSFNRQGYTF,TGTGCCAGCAGCTTCAATCGACAGGGCTACACCTTC
14,-,once,TRBJ2-2,TRBV11-3,CASSLGTGSGELFF,TGTGCCAGCAGCTTAGGCACAGGGTCCGGGGAGCTGTTTTTT
18,TRBD1,-,TRBJ2-6,TRBV27,CASCRDRDLGPGANVLTF,TGTGCCAGCTGCCGGGACAGGGACCTGGGGCCCGGGGCCAACGTCCTGACTTTC
14,TRBD1,-,TRBJ1-2,TRBV14,CASSTLGQGPGYTF,TGTGCCAGCAGCACACTGGGACAGGGGCCTGGCTACACCTTC
14,-,-,TRBJ2-3,TRBV11-3,CASTSWPRGDTQYF,TGTGCCAGCACCTCGTGGCCCCGGGGAGATACGCAGTATTTT
11,-,once,TRBJ2-7,TRBV20-1,CSASPHYEQYF,TGCAGTGCTAGCCCACACTACGAGCAGTACTTC
15,TRBD1,-,TRBJ1-1,TRBV19,CASSTRQGGRTEAFF,TGTGCCAGTAGTACCAGACAGGGAGGACGCACTGAAGCTTTCTTT
14,TRBD2,-,TRBJ2-3,TRBV2,CASLSGGITDTQYF,TGTGCCAGCCTTAGCGGGGGGATCACAGATACGCAGTATTTT
16,TRBD2,-,TRBJ2-3,TRBV29-1,CSGLGVGREGIDTQYF,TGCAGCGGCCTCGGGGTAGGGCGGGAGGGCATAGACACGCAGTATTTT